This T cell receptor beta chain was sequenced for a study of shared clonotypes between healthy human individuals. Produced via immunoSEQ multiplex PCR; TCRdb's table is partial and in-frame only. This table holds about 710,000 clones, around four fifths found once. This CDR3 is built from 12 residues. CDR1 and CDR2 from the germline V gene are MNHEY and SMNVEV (reference sequence). Between the trimmed V and J ends, which lost 6 bases and 0 bases, there was a span of 5 bases. The clonotype was recovered from a woman in her 30s in good health. The sequencing input was memory CD4+ T cells sorted from blood. Subset meaning: CD45RA-negative fraction. The chain is built from TRBV27 and TRBJ2-5; perhaps TRBD1 as D (5 bases). The CDR3: CASSRDQETQYF. In DNA form, the CDR3 reads TGTGCCAGCAGCAGGGACCAAGAGACCCAGTACTTC.